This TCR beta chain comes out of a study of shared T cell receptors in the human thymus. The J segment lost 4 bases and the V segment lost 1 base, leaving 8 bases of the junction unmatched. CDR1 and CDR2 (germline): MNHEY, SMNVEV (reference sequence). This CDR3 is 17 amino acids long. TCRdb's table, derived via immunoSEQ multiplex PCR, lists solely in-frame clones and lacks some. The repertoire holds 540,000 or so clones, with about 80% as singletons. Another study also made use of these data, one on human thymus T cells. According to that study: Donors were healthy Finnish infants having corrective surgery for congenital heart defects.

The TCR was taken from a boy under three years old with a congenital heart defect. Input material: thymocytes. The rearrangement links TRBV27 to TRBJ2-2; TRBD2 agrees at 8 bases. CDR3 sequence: CASSLYRGGEGTGELFF. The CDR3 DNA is TGTGCCAGCAGTTTATATCGGGGGGGGGAAGGCACCGGGGAGCTGTTTTTT.